Each of the 13 T cell receptor beta chains below was sequenced from the same sample in a study of CD8 T cells in Susac syndrome. The RNA input was roughly 0.45 to 1 ug, and it was reverse transcribed with random hexamers. TCRdb called the immunoSEQ multiplex PCR reads again in MiXCR, with one record for every CDR3 protein. This sample has about 280,000 distinct CDR3 sequences, with roughly 84% found just once. Sample: CD8+ T cells from PBMCs. Source of these receptors: a human donor with multiple sclerosis.

The rearrangement uses TRBV27 and TRBJ1-1; perhaps TRBD1 as D (5 bases). Germline loops: CDR1 MNHEY, CDR2 SMNVEV (reference sequence). CDR3 length equals 14 residues. Trimming stripped 7 bases from V and 4 bases from J, with 16 bases between. The CDR3 sequence is CASTALGAFTEAFF. CDR3 DNA: TGTGCCAGCACGGCCCTAGGGGCGTTCACTGAAGCTTTCTTT.

The chain uses TRBV20-1 and TRBJ2-6; D may be TRBD1 or TRBD2 (5 bases each). CDR3 length: 18 residues. The V and J ends lost 0 bases and 2 bases respectively, with 17 bases between them. Germline V lookup: CDR1 DFQATT, CDR2 SNEGSKA (reference sequence). CDR3 sequence: CSARDGGLLTPGANVLTF. The CDR3 bases are TGCAGTGCTAGAGATGGGGGTCTACTTACCCCTGGGGCCAACGTCCTGACTTTC.

This sequence joins TRBV5-1 and TRBJ1-6; 10 positions agree with TRBD1. Trimming took 4 bases from V and 7 from J; bases not matched to a gene: 5. The germline gives CDR1 SGHRS, CDR2 YFSETQ. The CDR3 spans 15 residues. DNA for the CDR3: TGCGCCAGCAGCGGGGGACAGGGGCTCAATTCACCCCTCCACTTT. Translation gives CASSGGQGLNSPLHF. The full variable domain, rest sourced from reference TRBV5-1 and TRBJ1-6, is KAGVTQTPRYLIKTRGQQVTLSCSPISGHRSVSWYQQTPGQGLQFLFEYFSETQRNKGNFPGRFSGRQFSNSRSEMNVSTLELGDSALYLCASSGGQGLNSPLHFGNGTRLTVT.

The rearrangement links TRBV2 to TRBJ2-1; D is unclear. This CDR3 contains 12 residues. Germline V gene sequence: CDR1 SNHLY, CDR2 FYNNEI. V was pared by 4 bases and J by 10 bases, with 11 bases between. CDR3 sequence: CASSGSWYEQFF. The CDR3 DNA reads TGTGCCAGCAGTGGATCTTGGTACGAGCAGTTCTTC.

This clonotype was detected only a few times. The CDR3 sequence is CASSLRQGTEAFF. The CDR3 nucleotides are TGTGCCAGCAGCTTAAGACAGGGCACTGAAGCTTTCTTT. The chain joins TRBV7-6 to TRBJ1-1, with TRBD1 matching over 7 bases. Per the germline V gene, CDR1 is SGHVS and CDR2 is FNYEAQ. This CDR3 has 13 residues. V lost 2 bases and J lost 4; bases outside the gene matches: 1.

This clonotype was found a few times. V gene TRBV11-1 combines with J gene TRBJ2-1, with D unclear. The CDR3 is 14 residues long. From germline, CDR1 is SGHAT and CDR2 FQDESV (reference sequence). V gave up 9 bases and J gave up 5 bases, with 17 bases separating them. CDR3 in amino acids: CARGPSGRDNEQFF. Written as DNA, the CDR3 is TGTGCCAGGGGCCCCTCCGGACGCGACAATGAGCAGTTCTTC. Based on the CDR3 plus reference TRBV11-1 and TRBJ2-1, the full variable domain is EAEVAQSPRYKITEKSQAVAFWCDPISGHATLYWYRQILGQGPELLVQFQDESVVDDSQLPKDRFSAERLKGVDSTLKIQPAELGDSAMYLCARGPSGRDNEQFFGPGTRLTVL.

The chain couples TRBV27 to TRBJ1-1; the match to TRBD1 covers 10 bases. Trimming took 5 bases from V and 0 from J; bases not matched to a gene: 15. CDR1 is MNHEY, CDR2 SMNVEV, per germline (reference sequence). The CDR3 is 19 residues long. CDR3 nucleotides: TGTGCCAGCAGTCCCCACCCCGGGACAGGGGAATTCATGAACACTGAAGCTTTCTTT. It specifies CASSPHPGTGEFMNTEAFF.

The V gene is TRBV7-9, the J gene TRBJ2-3; 9 nucleotides align to TRBD2. This CDR3 has 16 residues. V lost 7 bases to trimming and J lost 4 bases; unmatched junction nucleotides: 12. From germline, CDR1 is SEHNR and CDR2 FQNEAQ (reference sequence). This CDR3 is CASTWAQREVSDTQYF. The CDR3 nucleotides are TGTGCCAGCACGTGGGCCCAGCGGGAGGTATCAGATACGCAGTATTTT.

J is TRBJ2-1 and V is TRBV27, with 9 bases matching TRBD2. V lost 5 bases, J lost 6 bases, and 8 bases stayed unmatched. The CDR3 totals 15 residues. Germline loops: CDR1 MNHEY, CDR2 SMNVEV (reference sequence). CDR3 sequence: CASSPTAGGSNEQFF. As DNA, the CDR3 is TGTGCCAGCAGTCCCACGGCGGGAGGGAGCAATGAGCAGTTCTTC.

The chain joins TRBV9 to TRBJ2-2; 8 nucleotides agree with TRBD1. Losses at the gene ends were 4 bases for V and 9 bases for J; bases not matched to a gene: 8. Germline CDR1 reads SGDLS; CDR2 reads YYNGEE. The CDR3 length is 14 residues. CDR3 amino acids: CASSPKGQGRELFF. CDR3 sequence (DNA): TGTGCCAGCAGCCCGAAAGGACAGGGCAGGGAGCTGTTTTTT.

The chain links TRBV10-2 to TRBJ1-1; D perhaps matches TRBD1 (6 bases). There are 15 residues in the CDR3. Germline CDR1 and CDR2: WSHSY and SAAADI. The V gene lost 4 bases and the J gene lost 0 bases, with 12 bases spanning the gap. As DNA, the CDR3 is TGCGCCAGCAGTGGGACAGTACTGTTGAACACTGAAGCTTTCTTT. Amino acid sequence: CASSGTVLLNTEAFF.

The chain has TRBV15 and TRBJ1-1, with D uncertain. Germline assignment: CDR1 LNHNV and CDR2 YYDKDF (reference sequence). V was trimmed by 5 bases and J by 3 bases, leaving 10 bases between them. The CDR3 spans 13 residues. The CDR3 spells CATSHESYTEAFF. CDR3 in DNA: TGTGCCACCAGCCATGAATCTTACACTGAAGCTTTCTTT.

The V call is TRBV28, the J call TRBJ2-5; 10 bases fit TRBD2. The CDR3 length is 13 residues. Looked up from germline, CDR1 is MDHEN and CDR2 is SYDVKM. V was pared by 8 bases and J by 4 bases, with 4 bases of the junction left unmatched. DNA of the CDR3: TGTGCCAGCCTAGCGGGAGTCAGAGAGACCCAGTACTTC. Protein sequence: CASLAGVRETQYF.